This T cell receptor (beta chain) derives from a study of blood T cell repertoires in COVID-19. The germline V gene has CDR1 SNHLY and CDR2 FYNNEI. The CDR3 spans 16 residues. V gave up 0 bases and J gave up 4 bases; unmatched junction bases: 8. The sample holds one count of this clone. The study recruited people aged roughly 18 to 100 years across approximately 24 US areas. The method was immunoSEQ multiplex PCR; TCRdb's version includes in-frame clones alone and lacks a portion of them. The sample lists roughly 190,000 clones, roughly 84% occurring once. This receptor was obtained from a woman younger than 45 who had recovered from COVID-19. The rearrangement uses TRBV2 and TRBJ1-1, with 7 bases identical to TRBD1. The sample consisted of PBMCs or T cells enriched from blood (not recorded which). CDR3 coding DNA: TGTGCCAGCAGTGAAGCCCTAGGGACAGTGGGCACTGAAGCTTTCTTT. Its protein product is CASSEALGTVGTEAFF.